Here is one T cell receptor beta chain with its context. Its cognate antigen is unknown. The data were taken from a study of regulatory T cells in long-lasting Graves disease. General study points: Reduced TCR diversity was observed in persistent Graves' patients versus newly diagnosed patients. Persistent disease preferred TRBV28, TRBJ1-2 and TRBJ2-5. Shared public clonotypes totalled about 2,800 in persistent patients, compared with around 930 in new patients.

The CDR3 covers 13 residues. Germline V gene data show CDR1 as LNHDA and CDR2 as SQIVND (reference sequence). With 5 bases removed from V and 12 bases from J, the gap between germline ends came to 14 bases. The time point denotes: newly diagnosed GD, antithyroid drugs for less than 3 months. RNA extracted from PBMCs served as the sequencing template. CDR3 regions were amplified by Arm-PCR using iRepertoire HTBI primers to build TCR beta libraries. Under the authors' procedure: Throughout the samples, researchers identified some 62 TRBV and approximately 14 TRBJ segments. TCRdb analysed the multiplex PCR reads with MiXCR anew, one entry per CDR3 protein. TCRdb's processing, not the study's, gives the V and J calls here. The data hold 300,000 to 400,000 distinct CDR3 sequences, with about 14% observed a single time.

The sequencing here drew on peripheral blood mononuclear cells (PBMCs), taken at new diagnosis, from a patient treated with antithyroid drugs. This TCR derives from a female donor with Graves disease. The rearrangement joins TRBV19 to TRBJ1-6; a weak D match, TRBD1 (5 bases). CDR3 protein: CASSWPWGGPLHF. The CDR3 DNA sequence: TGTGCCAGTAGTTGGCCTTGGGGCGGACCCCTCCACTTT.